In its sample, the clone carrying this TCR beta chain was seen once. Profiling relied on immunoSEQ multiplex PCR, and the TCRdb table lists in-frame clones only, not all of them. The sample lists roughly 30,000 clones; about 83% were seen once. The sample belongs to a study of T cell changes during pregnancy in multiple sclerosis. V was pared by 5 bases and J by 0 bases, with 13 bases of the junction left unmatched. From germline, CDR1 is MGHRA and CDR2 YSYEKL. The CDR3 is 18 residues long. Specimen: CD8+ T cells from peripheral blood mononuclear cells, collected after pregnancy. This clonotype originated in a female donor with multiple sclerosis, enrolled in a pregnancy study. The chain employs TRBV4-1 and TRBJ2-3, with 8 bases fitting TRBD1. CDR3 residues: CASSYQWTGRTSTDTQYF. The CDR3 DNA follows: TGCGCCAGCAGCTACCAATGGACAGGGCGAACTAGCACAGATACGCAGTATTTT.